These 31 T cell receptor beta chains came from one sample sequenced in a study of blood T cell repertoires in COVID-19. Measured with immunoSEQ multiplex PCR; TCRdb has only the in-frame clones, and not every one. Among around 80,000 clones listed, about four fifths were seen once. What was sequenced was peripheral blood. The receptors shown here come from a human donor in a cohort sampled during active COVID-19.

The genes are TRBV2 and TRBJ2-1; 11 positions agree with TRBD2. The CDR3 is 20 amino acids. Trimming cost V 5 bases and J 6 bases; bases outside gene matches: 21. Looked up from germline, CDR1 is SNHLY and CDR2 is FYNNEI. The chain's CDR3 is CASSFFDSGTSGSLGNEQFF. The CDR3 DNA follows: TGTGCCAGCAGTTTCTTCGATTCCGGGACTAGCGGATCCTTGGGCAATGAGCAGTTCTTC.

The chain employs TRBV25-1 and TRBJ2-1, with TRBD2 identical over 10 bases. V lost 2 bases and J lost 6; bases outside the gene matches: 4. CDR3 length: 15 residues. Germline assignment: CDR1 MGHDK and CDR2 SYGVNS. CDR3 amino acids: CASSEASGGANEQFF. The CDR3 nucleotides read TGTGCCAGCAGTGAAGCAAGCGGGGGGGCCAATGAGCAGTTCTTC. The full variable domain, with the rest looked up from reference TRBV25-1 and TRBJ2-1, is EADIYQTPRYLVIGTGKKITLECSQTMGHDKMYWYQQDPGMELHLIHYSYGVNSTEKGDLSSESTVSRIRTEHFPLTLESARPSHTSQYLCASSEASGGANEQFFGPGTRLTVL.

This rearrangement joins TRBV4-2 to TRBJ2-3, with 9 bases lining up with TRBD2. Unmatched junction bases numbered 8, after V lost 4 bases and J lost 3 bases. This CDR3 spans 16 amino acids. Germline CDR1 is LGHNA and CDR2 is YNFKEQ. The chain's CDR3 is CASSPQAGGATDTQYF. In nucleotides, the CDR3 is TGTGCCAGCAGCCCCCAGGCGGGGGGGGCGACAGATACGCAGTATTTT.

The genes are TRBV10-3 and TRBJ2-5; D is possibly TRBD1 (6 bases). Per germline, CDR1 ENHRY and CDR2 SYGVKD. V was trimmed by 9 bases and J by 2 bases, leaving 16 bases between them. The CDR3 runs to 14 residues. For the CDR3, the DNA is TGTGCCATTCGGGCAGCGGACAGACAAGAGACCCAGTACTTC. Amino acid sequence: CAIRAADRQETQYF.

The chain is built from TRBV5-8 and TRBJ2-7; 8 bases fit TRBD1. The V segment lost 4 bases and the J segment 2 bases; nucleotides outside the gene matches: 8. Per germline, CDR1 SGHTS and CDR2 YDEGEE. The CDR3 sequence is 15 residues long. The CDR3 region is CASSPGQGITYEQYF. CDR3 coding DNA: TGTGCCAGCAGCCCTGGACAGGGAATTACCTACGAGCAGTACTTC.

The chain uses TRBV19 and TRBJ1-2; 8 nucleotides match TRBD1. The trim removed 8 bases at V and 4 bases at J, leaving 9 bases unmatched. The germline V gene encodes CDR1 LNHDA and CDR2 SQIVND (reference sequence). This CDR3 is 14 amino acids long. CDR3 region: CASLPRGQGYGYTF. The DNA for the CDR3 is TGTGCCAGTCTACCCAGGGGGCAAGGCTATGGCTACACCTTC. Looking up the rest from reference TRBV19 and TRBJ1-2 gives the full variable domain: DGGITQSPKYLFRKEGQNVTLSCEQNLNHDAMYWYRQDPGQGLRLIYYSQIVNDFQKGDIAEGYSVSREKKESFPLTVTSAQKNPTAFYLCASLPRGQGYGYTFGSGTRLTVV.

As DNA, the CDR3 is TGCGCCACCCGACAGGGAATGAACACTGAAGCTTTCTTT. This translates into CATRQGMNTEAFF. The rearrangement links TRBV5-1 to TRBJ1-1; 7 positions match TRBD1. Germline lookup yields CDR1 SGHRS and CDR2 YFSETQ. Unmatched junction bases numbered 5, after V lost 9 bases and J lost 0 bases. CDR3 length equals 13 residues.

This chain joins TRBV28 and TRBJ2-5; 9 bases line up with TRBD1. The V segment lost 2 bases and the J segment 6 bases; nucleotides outside the gene matches: 7. Germline V gene lookup returns CDR1 MDHEN and CDR2 SYDVKM. This CDR3 comprises 15 residues. The CDR3 bases are TGTGCCAGCAGTTTAAGGGACAGGGTCGTGAAGACCCAGTACTTC. Translating gives CASSLRDRVVKTQYF.

This clone was observed once. The CDR3: CASSATGGGAGADTQYF. In nucleotides, the CDR3 is TGTGCCAGCAGCGCCACAGGGGGAGGCGCAGGGGCAGATACGCAGTATTTT. V is TRBV7-7 and J is TRBJ2-3, with 8 positions matching TRBD1. The V gene's germline CDR1 is SSHAT and CDR2 FNYEAQ (reference sequence). This CDR3 spans 17 amino acids. V dropped 5 bases and J dropped 4; count of bases not matched to a gene: 14.

This clone appeared a single time. The V call is TRBV27, the J call TRBJ1-3; possibly TRBD1 for D (5 bases). CDR1 and CDR2 from the germline V gene are MNHEY and SMNVEV (reference sequence). V lost 8 bases, J lost 3 bases, and 20 bases lay in between. This CDR3 region has 16 residues. The DNA for the CDR3 is TGTGCCAGCTCACCACGATGGGGCCTCGTTGGAAACACCATATATTTT. Protein sequence: CASSPRWGLVGNTIYF.

The CDR3 here is CSAKGEGPIYF. Written as DNA, the CDR3 is TGCAGCGCCAAAGGGGAGGGGCCTATCTACTTC. This rearrangement joins TRBV29-1 to TRBJ2-5, with TRBD2 identical over 7 bases. The CDR3 is made up of 11 amino acids. V lost 7 bases to trimming and J lost 14 bases; unmatched junction nucleotides: 13. Germline CDR1 reads SQVTM; CDR2 reads ANQGSEA.

This clone was observed once. V is TRBV28 and J is TRBJ2-7; TRBD2 matches 7 bases. V was clipped by 7 bases and J by 3 bases; unmatched bases: 12. Germline assignment: CDR1 MDHEN and CDR2 SYDVKM. This CDR3 is 15 amino acids long. The CDR3 loop reads CASTHPPRGDYEQYF. CDR3 coding DNA: TGTGCCAGCACCCACCCCCCCCGGGGGGACTACGAGCAGTACTTC.

Only a few counts were recorded for this clone. The CDR3 spells CASSLGGDLAYEQYF. The CDR3 bases are TGCGCCAGCAGCCTCGGGGGGGACCTGGCTTACGAGCAGTACTTC. The chain couples TRBV4-1 to TRBJ2-7; 8 bases fit TRBD2. V lost 4 bases and J lost 4; bases outside the gene matches: 9. This CDR3 spans 15 amino acids. Germline loops: CDR1 MGHRA, CDR2 YSYEKL.

This CDR3 is CASSMPGTDTQYF. The CDR3 region has the DNA TGTGCCAGCAGCATGCCAGGCACAGATACGCAGTATTTT. The chain employs TRBV5-4 and TRBJ2-3; D gene unclear. V lost 4 bases and J 1 base, leaving 7 bases between the germline ends. There are 13 residues in the CDR3. From germline, CDR1 is SGHNT and CDR2 YYREEE (reference sequence). The entire variable domain, with the rest obtained from reference TRBV5-4 and TRBJ2-3, is as follows: ETGVTQSPTHLIKTRGQQVTLRCSSQSGHNTVSWYQQALGQGPQFIFQYYREEENGRGNFPPRFSGLQFPNYSSELNVNALELDDSALYLCASSMPGTDTQYFGPGTRLTVL.

The chain is built from TRBV5-1 and TRBJ1-1; TRBD1 is a possible D gene (6 bases). This CDR3 region has 14 residues. Looked up from germline, CDR1 is SGHRS and CDR2 is YFSETQ. V was shortened by 6 bases and J by 1 base, with 13 bases between the two germline ends. CDR3 sequence reads: CASTLGTSNTEAFF. In DNA, the CDR3 is TGCGCCAGCACTCTTGGGACATCGAACACTGAAGCTTTCTTT. The whole variable domain, filled in from reference TRBV5-1 and TRBJ1-1, reads KAGVTQTPRYLIKTRGQQVTLSCSPISGHRSVSWYQQTPGQGLQFLFEYFSETQRNKGNFPGRFSGRQFSNSRSEMNVSTLELGDSALYLCASTLGTSNTEAFFGQGTRLTVV.

With respect to this clone: Sequence at one end of the junction differs from germline and may be a read error. This chain connects TRBV7-2 to TRBJ2-1; 9 bases are a match to TRBD2. The CDR3 totals 14 residues. CDR1 and CDR2 from the germline V gene are SGHTA and FQGNSA. The CDR3 loop is CASSVATSGNEQFF. CDR3 DNA sequence: TGTGCCAGCAGCGTAGCTACTAGCGGGAATGAGCAGTTCTTC.

The chain carries TRBV9 and TRBJ1-1; possible D gene TRBD1, 6 bases. The ends were cut back, 0 bases at V and 2 bases at J, with 11 bases in the middle. Germline-derived CDR1 and CDR2 are SGDLS and YYNGEE. This CDR3 is built from 15 residues. CDR3 protein: CASSVAWGLNTEAFF. DNA of the CDR3: TGTGCCAGCAGCGTAGCATGGGGGCTCAACACTGAAGCTTTCTTT.

The sample holds one count of this clone. CDR3 in DNA: TGTGCCAGCAGCTTCTCTGGGGTAGCGGGGGGGCAAGAGACCCAGTACTTC. It is translated as CASSFSGVAGGQETQYF. This chain joins TRBV9 and TRBJ2-5; 11 bases agree with TRBD2. The V gene's germline CDR1 is SGDLS and CDR2 YYNGEE. This CDR3 is built from 17 residues. V shed 4 bases and J 2 bases; nucleotides not matched to a gene: 10.

The chain is built from TRBV6-5 and TRBJ1-2, with D unclear. Trimming took 4 bases from V and 5 from J, leaving 14 bases between them. Germline-derived CDR1 and CDR2 are MNHEY and SVGAGI. This CDR3 is 14 amino acids long. DNA for the CDR3: TGTGCCAGCAGTTCTGGAACACGGGTTTATGGCTACACCTTC. Translating gives CASSSGTRVYGYTF.

The chain links TRBV5-1 to TRBJ2-1; 7 bases are a match to TRBD1. V dropped 0 bases and J dropped 2; count of bases not matched to a gene: 2. Germline V gene lookup returns CDR1 SGHRS and CDR2 YFSETQ. The CDR3 has 15 amino acids. Written as DNA, the CDR3 is TGCGCCAGCAGCTTGGACAGGGGAACCTACAATGAGCAGTTCTTC. As protein: CASSLDRGTYNEQFF.

The genes are TRBV7-2 and TRBJ2-6, with D possibly being TRBD2 (5 bases). CDR1 is SGHTA and CDR2 is FQGNSA in the germline V gene. V gave up 4 bases and J gave up 4 bases, with 11 bases separating them. The CDR3 contains 15 residues. As DNA, the CDR3 is TGTGCCAGCAGCTCGGGGAACTCCGGGGCCAACGTCCTGACTTTC. This gives the protein CASSSGNSGANVLTF. The full variable domain, in which reference TRBV7-2 and TRBJ2-6 provide the parts outside the CDR3, is GAGVSQSPSNKVTEKGKDVELRCDPISGHTALYWYRQSLGQGLEFLIYFQGNSAPDKSGLPSDRFSAERTGGSVSTLTIQRTQQEDSAVYLCASSSGNSGANVLTFGAGSRLTVL.

The genes are TRBV24-1 and TRBJ2-3, with TRBD2 matching 16 bases. CDR1 and CDR2 (germline): KGHDR, SFDVKD. The CDR3 sequence is 20 residues long. V shed 4 bases and J 4 bases; nucleotides not matched to a gene: 13. The CDR3 loop is CATSDLPPGLAGGRSDTQYF. The CDR3, as DNA: TGTGCCACCAGTGACCTACCTCCGGGACTAGCGGGAGGGCGGTCAGATACGCAGTATTTT.

The CDR3 protein is CASSKGAPEQAGELFF. Written as DNA, the CDR3 is TGTGCCAGCAGCAAAGGGGCACCCGAACAAGCCGGGGAGCTGTTTTTT. This chain links TRBV21-1 with TRBJ2-2; the table's D call of TRBD1 was not tested on the DNA. TRBV21-1 is a pseudogene segment. The CDR3 contains 16 residues.

To note about this clone: One end of the junction fails to match germline, which may point to a read error. The chain couples TRBV6-5 to TRBJ1-1; D gene unclear. In germline, CDR1 is MNHEY, CDR2 SVGAGI. The CDR3 extends over 14 amino acids. CDR3 coding DNA: TGTGCCAGCAGTTACTCGGGAGGGAACCCTGAAGCTTTCTTT. Encoded protein: CASSYSGGNPEAFF.

The J gene is TRBJ2-5, the V gene TRBV6-5, with D perhaps TRBD2 (5 bases). Between the trimmed V and J ends, which lost 8 bases and 5 bases, there was a span of 15 bases. Per germline, CDR1 MNHEY and CDR2 SVGAGI. This CDR3 comprises 13 residues. The CDR3, as DNA: TGTGCCAGCTTCTCTCAGAGGGCTGAGACCCAGTACTTC. Amino acid sequence: CASFSQRAETQYF.

The V and J genes are TRBV5-1 and TRBJ2-3; no firm D call. V gave up 4 bases and J gave up 1 base, with 13 bases separating them. The CDR3 has 15 amino acids. CDR1 is SGHRS and CDR2 is YFSETQ in the germline V gene. Here the CDR3 reads CASSAKTGGTDTQYF. The DNA of the CDR3 is TGCGCCAGCAGCGCGAAAACGGGTGGCACAGATACGCAGTATTTT. Complete variable domain (other parts from reference TRBV5-1 and TRBJ2-3): KAGVTQTPRYLIKTRGQQVTLSCSPISGHRSVSWYQQTPGQGLQFLFEYFSETQRNKGNFPGRFSGRQFSNSRSEMNVSTLELGDSALYLCASSAKTGGTDTQYFGPGTRLTVL.

The chain joins TRBV6-5 to TRBJ1-5, with 7 bases lining up with TRBD1. This CDR3 comprises 15 residues. The junction had 6 bases not matched to a gene; V was cut back by 4 bases and J by 3 bases. Germline-derived CDR1 and CDR2 are MNHEY and SVGAGI. CDR3 sequence (DNA): TGTGCCAGCAGTTCCTCGACAGGGATCAATCAGCCCCAGCATTTT. Encoded protein: CASSSSTGINQPQHF.

The chain employs TRBV4-2 and TRBJ2-1, with 10 bases fitting TRBD2. Germline V gene data show CDR1 as LGHNA and CDR2 as YNFKEQ. This CDR3 is built from 17 residues. Germline trimming cut 1 base from V and 4 bases from J; bases unmatched to any gene: 7. CDR3 region: CASSQAPRTSGYNEQFF. The CDR3 bases are TGTGCCAGCAGCCAAGCCCCAAGGACTAGCGGTTACAATGAGCAGTTCTTC.

The chain couples TRBV3-1 (or the pseudogene TRBV3-2) to TRBJ2-6, with 11 bases identical to TRBD2. Germline CDR1 and CDR2: LGHDT and YNNKEL (reference sequence). V was clipped by 0 bases and J by 0 bases; unmatched bases: 13. This CDR3 is built from 22 residues. CDR3: CASSQEVDLAGGFGSGANVLTF. The CDR3 nucleotides read TGTGCCAGCAGCCAAGAGGTCGATTTAGCGGGAGGGTTCGGCTCTGGGGCCAACGTCCTGACTTTC.

The V gene is TRBV19, the J gene TRBJ2-7; 7 bases map to TRBD1. The germline gives CDR1 LNHDA, CDR2 SQIVND (reference sequence). The CDR3 contains 11 residues. Germline trimming cut 4 bases from V and 6 bases from J; bases unmatched to any gene: 0. The CDR3 region has the DNA TGTGCCAGTAGTAAGGGGGCCGAGCAGTACTTC. Translating gives CASSKGAEQYF.

V and J are TRBV5-4 and TRBJ2-5, with a weak D call TRBD2 (7 bases). The CDR3 totals 14 residues. The V end lost 0 bases, the J end lost 4 bases, and 10 bases lay between the germline ends. Germline V gene sequence: CDR1 SGHNT, CDR2 YYREEE (reference sequence). CDR3 region: CASSLVGGGETQYF. CDR3 bases: TGTGCCAGCAGCTTGGTGGGAGGGGGAGAGACCCAGTACTTC.